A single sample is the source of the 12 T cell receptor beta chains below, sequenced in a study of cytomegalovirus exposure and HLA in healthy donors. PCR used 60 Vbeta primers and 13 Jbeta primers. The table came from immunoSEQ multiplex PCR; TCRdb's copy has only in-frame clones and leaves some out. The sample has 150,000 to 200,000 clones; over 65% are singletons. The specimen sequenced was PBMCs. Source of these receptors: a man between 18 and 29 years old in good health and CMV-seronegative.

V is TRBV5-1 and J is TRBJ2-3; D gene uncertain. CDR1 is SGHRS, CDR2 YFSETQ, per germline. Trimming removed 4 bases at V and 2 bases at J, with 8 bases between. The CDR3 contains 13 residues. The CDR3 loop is CASSRTITDTQYF. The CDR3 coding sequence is TGCGCCAGCAGCCGAACTATCACAGATACGCAGTATTTT.

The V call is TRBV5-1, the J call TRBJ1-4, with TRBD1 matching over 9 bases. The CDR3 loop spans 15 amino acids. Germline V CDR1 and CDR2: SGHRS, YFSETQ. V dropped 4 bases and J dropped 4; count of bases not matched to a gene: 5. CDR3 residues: CASSGDREGNEKLFF. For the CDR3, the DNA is TGCGCCAGCAGCGGGGACAGGGAAGGTAATGAAAAACTGTTTTTT.

The CDR3 spells CASTPGGGFYEQYF. The DNA for the CDR3 is TGTGCCAGCACCCCCGGGGGGGGATTCTACGAGCAGTACTTC. This chain links TRBV7-9 with TRBJ2-7; 8 bases align to TRBD2. V shed 7 bases and J 3 bases; nucleotides not matched to a gene: 8. The germline V gene has CDR1 SEHNR and CDR2 FQNEAQ (reference sequence). This CDR3 contains 14 residues.

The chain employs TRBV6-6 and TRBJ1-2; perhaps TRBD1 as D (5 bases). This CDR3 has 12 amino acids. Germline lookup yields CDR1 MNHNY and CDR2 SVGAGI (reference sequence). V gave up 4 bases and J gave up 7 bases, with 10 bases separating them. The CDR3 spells CASSSTGAGYTF. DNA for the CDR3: TGTGCCAGCAGTTCGACTGGGGCTGGCTACACCTTC.

The CDR3 DNA reads TGTGCCAGCAGTTTACTTGACGGGTTCGGCAATCAGCCCCAGCATTTT. Translating gives CASSLLDGFGNQPQHF. The chain joins TRBV28 to TRBJ1-5, with D unclear. Trimming cost V 2 bases and J 2 bases, with 13 bases left between them. Germline loops: CDR1 MDHEN, CDR2 SYDVKM. CDR3 size: 16 residues.

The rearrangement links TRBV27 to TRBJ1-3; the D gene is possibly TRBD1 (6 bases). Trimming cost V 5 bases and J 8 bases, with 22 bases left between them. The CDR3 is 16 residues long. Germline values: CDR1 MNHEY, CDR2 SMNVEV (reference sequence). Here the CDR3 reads CASSHYYDRKLHTIYF. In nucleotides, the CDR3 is TGTGCCAGCAGTCACTACTACGACAGGAAGCTCCACACCATATATTTT.

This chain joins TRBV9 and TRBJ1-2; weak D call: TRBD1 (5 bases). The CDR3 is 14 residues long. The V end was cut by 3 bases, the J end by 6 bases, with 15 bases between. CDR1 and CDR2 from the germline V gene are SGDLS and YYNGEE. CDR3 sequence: CASSGSAGGDGYTF. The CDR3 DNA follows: TGTGCCAGCAGCGGGTCAGCTGGGGGGGATGGCTACACCTTC.

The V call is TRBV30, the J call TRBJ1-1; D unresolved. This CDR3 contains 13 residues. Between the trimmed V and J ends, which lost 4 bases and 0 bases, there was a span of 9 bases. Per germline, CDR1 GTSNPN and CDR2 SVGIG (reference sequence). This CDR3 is CAWTSFVNTEAFF. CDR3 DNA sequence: TGTGCCTGGACTAGTTTTGTGAACACTGAAGCTTTCTTT.

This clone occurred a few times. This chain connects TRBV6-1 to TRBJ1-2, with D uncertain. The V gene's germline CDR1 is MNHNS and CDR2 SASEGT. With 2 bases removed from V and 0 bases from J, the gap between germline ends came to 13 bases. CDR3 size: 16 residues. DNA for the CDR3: TGTGCCAGCAGTGAATGGGGAGGCGGTACTAACTATGGCTACACCTTC. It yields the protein CASSEWGGGTNYGYTF.

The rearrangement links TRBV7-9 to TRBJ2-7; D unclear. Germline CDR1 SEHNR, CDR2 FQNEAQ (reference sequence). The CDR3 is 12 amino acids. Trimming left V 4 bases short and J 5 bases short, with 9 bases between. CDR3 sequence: CASSSQVHEQYF. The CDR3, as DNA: TGTGCCAGCAGCTCTCAGGTCCACGAGCAGTACTTC. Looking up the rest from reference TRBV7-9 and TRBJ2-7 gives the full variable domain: DTGVSQNPRHKITKRGQNVTFRCDPISEHNRLYWYRQTLGQGPEFLTYFQNEAQLEKSRLLSDRFSAERPKGSFSTLEIQRTEQGDSAMYLCASSSQVHEQYFGPGTRLTVT.

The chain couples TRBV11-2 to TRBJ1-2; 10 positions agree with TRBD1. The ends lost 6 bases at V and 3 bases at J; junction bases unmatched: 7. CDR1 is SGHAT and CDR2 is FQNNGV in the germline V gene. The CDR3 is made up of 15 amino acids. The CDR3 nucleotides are TGTGCCAGCAGTCATCCCGGGACAGGGGACTATGGCTACACCTTC. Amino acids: CASSHPGTGDYGYTF. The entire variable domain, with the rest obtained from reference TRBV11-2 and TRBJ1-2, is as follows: EAGVAQSPRYKIIEKRQSVAFWCNPISGHATLYWYQQILGQGPKLLIQFQNNGVVDDSQLPKDRFSAERLKGVDSTLKIQPAKLEDSAVYLCASSHPGTGDYGYTFGSGTRLTVV.

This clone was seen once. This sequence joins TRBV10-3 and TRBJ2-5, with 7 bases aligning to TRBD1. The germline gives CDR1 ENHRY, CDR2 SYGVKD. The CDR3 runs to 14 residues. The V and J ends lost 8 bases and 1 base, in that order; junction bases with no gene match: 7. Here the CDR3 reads CAISRGQTQETQYF. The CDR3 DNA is TGTGCCATCTCCCGGGGACAGACCCAAGAGACCCAGTACTTC.